This T cell receptor beta chain is from a study of blood T cell repertoires in COVID-19. Ten or more counts support this clone. TCRdb keeps only in-frame clones here, not all; method: immunoSEQ multiplex PCR. The sample contains about 220,000 clones, roughly 79% of which appear only once. Germline loops: CDR1 GTSNPN, CDR2 SVGIG (reference sequence). Deletions cut 0 bases from V and 6 bases from J, with 16 bases between. The CDR3 extends over 15 amino acids. V usage is TRBV30 and J usage is TRBJ2-3; D might be TRBD1 (6 bases). The sequenced sample consisted of PBMCs or T cells enriched from blood (not recorded which). This clonotype originated in a man aged 35-49 years who had recovered from COVID-19. CDR3 nucleotides: TGTGCCTGGAGTGTAGGGGGACGAGGTGGTGATACGCAGTATTTT. The encoded protein is CAWSVGGRGGDTQYF.